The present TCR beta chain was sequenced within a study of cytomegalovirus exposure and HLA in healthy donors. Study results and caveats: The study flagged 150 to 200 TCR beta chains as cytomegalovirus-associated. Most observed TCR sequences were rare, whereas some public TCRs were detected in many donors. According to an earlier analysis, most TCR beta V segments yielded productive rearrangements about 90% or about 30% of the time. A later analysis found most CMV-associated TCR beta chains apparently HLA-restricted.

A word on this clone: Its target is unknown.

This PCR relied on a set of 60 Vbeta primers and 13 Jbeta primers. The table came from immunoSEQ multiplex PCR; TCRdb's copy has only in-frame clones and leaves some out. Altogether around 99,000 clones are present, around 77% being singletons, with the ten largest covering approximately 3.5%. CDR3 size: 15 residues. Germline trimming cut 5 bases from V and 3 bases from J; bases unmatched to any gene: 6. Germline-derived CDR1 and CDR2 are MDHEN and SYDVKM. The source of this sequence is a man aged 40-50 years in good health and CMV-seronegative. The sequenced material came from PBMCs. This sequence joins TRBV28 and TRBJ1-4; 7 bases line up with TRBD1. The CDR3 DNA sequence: TGTGCCAGCAGTAGAGCCGGGACAGCTAATGAAAAACTGTTTTTT. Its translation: CASSRAGTANEKLFF.